The 19 T cell receptor beta chains in this list originate from one sample, sequenced in a study of T-cell memory formation after mild COVID-19. TCRdb itself ran the 5' RACE reads through MiXCR, one entry per CDR3 protein. The table has 350,000 to 500,000 distinct CDR3 sequences, 20% to 30% seen once; the top ten hold over 10%. The sample was PBMCs or a T cell subset sorted from them (not recorded which). The origin of the receptors is an adult woman who had mild COVID-19 (a few samples of this study predate the infection). Cell type and time point are not known.

The J gene is TRBJ2-7, the V gene TRBV3-1; tentative D call: TRBD1 (6 bases). Trimming stripped 4 bases from V and 4 bases from J, with 20 bases between. CDR3 size: 16 residues. CDR1 and CDR2 from the germline V gene are LGHDT and YNNKEL (reference sequence). The CDR3 sequence: CASSPARGTRKYEQYF. The CDR3 DNA follows: TGTGCCAGCAGCCCAGCCAGGGGCACTCGAAAATACGAGCAGTACTTC.

A few counts support this clonotype. V usage is TRBV5-1 and J usage is TRBJ2-1, with TRBD2 matching 12 bases. Germline V gene data show CDR1 as SGHRS and CDR2 as YFSETQ. After removal of 4 bases from V and 3 bases from J, the junction contained 14 bases not matched to a gene. The CDR3 is 19 amino acids. The CDR3, as DNA: TGCGCCAGCAGCCCCGCGACTAGCGGGGGAGAGCGGGGCTACAATGAGCAGTTCTTC. Translation: CASSPATSGGERGYNEQFF.

This clonotype has more than one count but fewer than ten. V and J are TRBV5-1 and TRBJ2-5; D gene unclear. The V gene's germline CDR1 is SGHRS and CDR2 YFSETQ. The CDR3 loop spans 13 amino acids. Trimming cost V 0 bases and J 5 bases, with 8 bases left between them. The CDR3 DNA follows: TGCGCCAGCAGCTTGGCCTACGGCGAGACCCAGTACTTC. Amino acids: CASSLAYGETQYF.

The rearrangement links TRBV7-2 to TRBJ1-5, with TRBD1 as a possible D gene (6 bases). There are 17 residues in the CDR3. Germline V lookup: CDR1 SGHTA, CDR2 FQGNSA. The V end lost 5 bases, the J end lost 7 bases, and 24 bases lay between the germline ends. The chain's CDR3 is CASSPTAGGPIRQPQHF. CDR3 DNA: TGTGCCAGCAGCCCTACGGCGGGGGGGCCCATCAGACAGCCCCAGCATTTT.

This clonotype was seen a few times. The chain employs TRBV12-3 or TRBV12-4 and TRBJ2-2; the match to TRBD2 covers 9 bases. The length of the CDR3 is 14 residues. After removal of 6 bases from V and 5 bases from J, the junction contained 4 bases not matched to a gene. The CDR3, as DNA: TGTGCCAGCAGGAGTAGCGGGAGAACCGGGGAGCTGTTTTTT. It is translated as CASRSSGRTGELFF.

This clonotype has more than one count but fewer than ten. The chain is built from TRBV7-8 and TRBJ1-2; possibly TRBD1 for D (6 bases). CDR3 size: 17 residues. Germline values: CDR1 SGHVS, CDR2 FQNEAQ. The V and J ends lost 6 bases and 6 bases respectively, with 26 bases between them. This chain's CDR3 is CASRPGGPPGRANGYTF. Written as DNA, the CDR3 is TGTGCCAGCAGACCCGGGGGCCCCCCGGGCAGGGCTAATGGCTACACCTTC.

The chain's CDR3 is CASSVAPSGGGEETQYF. For the CDR3, the DNA is TGTGCCAGCAGCGTAGCCCCTAGCGGGGGTGGGGAAGAGACCCAGTACTTC. The rearrangement joins TRBV9 to TRBJ2-5, with TRBD2 identical over 10 bases. V dropped 0 bases and J dropped 3; count of bases not matched to a gene: 8. From germline, CDR1 is SGDLS and CDR2 YYNGEE. The CDR3 contains 17 residues.

J is TRBJ1-1 and V is TRBV2; 9 bases are shared with TRBD1. The germline gives CDR1 SNHLY, CDR2 FYNNEI. The CDR3 is made up of 15 amino acids. With V trimmed by 4 bases and J by 5 bases, 8 bases remained unmatched. In DNA form, the CDR3 reads TGTGCCAGCAGTGCTCCGGGACAGGGCCGAACTGAAGCTTTCTTT. As protein: CASSAPGQGRTEAFF.

This clonotype was observed a few times. The chain carries TRBV10-2 and TRBJ2-2; D remains unclear. Germline V lookup: CDR1 WSHSY, CDR2 SAAADI. The CDR3 is 13 amino acids. V was cut by 4 bases and J by 4 bases, with 7 bases left in between. This CDR3 reads CASSAPSTGELFF. CDR3 nucleotides: TGCGCCAGCAGTGCCCCATCCACCGGGGAGCTGTTTTTT.

This clonotype was counted between two and nine times. The chain combines TRBV4-1 with TRBJ2-7, with 9 bases lining up with TRBD2. Unmatched junction bases numbered 5, after V lost 3 bases and J lost 2 bases. Germline CDR1 MGHRA, CDR2 YSYEKL. CDR3 length: 15 residues. The CDR3 region has the DNA TGCGCCAGCAGCCAGATAGCGGGGGTGCCCTACGAGCAGTACTTC. Translating it yields CASSQIAGVPYEQYF.

This clonotype was counted between two and nine times. The chain has TRBV18 and TRBJ2-1; D may be TRBD1 (5 bases). The germline V and J ends were trimmed by 6 bases and 2 bases, with 11 bases remaining between them. Per the germline V gene, CDR1 is KGHSH and CDR2 is LQKENI. The CDR3 is 14 residues long. DNA of the CDR3: TGTGCCAGCTCCCCCCCAGGGCCCTACAATGAGCAGTTCTTC. It codes for CASSPPGPYNEQFF.

This chain links TRBV5-1 with TRBJ2-2; weak D call: TRBD1 (6 bases). Germline CDR1 reads SGHRS; CDR2 reads YFSETQ. This CDR3 contains 15 residues. With 3 bases removed from V and 6 bases from J, the gap between germline ends came to 15 bases. The CDR3 bases are TGCGCCAGCAGCTACTCAGGGGTGCAGGCCGGGGAGCTGTTTTTT. Encoded protein: CASSYSGVQAGELFF.

This chain links TRBV18 with TRBJ2-1; D gene unclear. The CDR3 totals 17 residues. Germline V gene lookup returns CDR1 KGHSH and CDR2 LQKENI. With 3 bases removed from V and 0 bases from J, the gap between germline ends came to 15 bases. The CDR3 here is CASSPAKVISSYNEQFF. The CDR3 DNA follows: TGTGCCAGCTCACCGGCGAAGGTTATTAGCTCCTACAATGAGCAGTTCTTC.

The J gene is TRBJ2-7, the V gene TRBV5-6, with D unresolved. Trimming stripped 4 bases from V and 2 bases from J, with 16 bases between. The CDR3 runs 15 residues. CDR1 and CDR2 (germline): SGHDT, YYEEEE. The CDR3 nucleotides are TGTGCCAGCAGCCCACCTACGACCGCCGCCTACGAGCAGTACTTC. It translates to CASSPPTTAAYEQYF. Full variable domain (remainder filled in from reference TRBV5-6 and TRBJ2-7): DAGVTQSPTHLIKTRGQQVTLRCSPKSGHDTVSWYQQALGQGPQFIFQYYEEEERQRGNFPDRFSGHQFPNYSSELNVNALLLGDSALYLCASSPPTTAAYEQYFGPGTRLTVT.

The chain carries TRBV6-6 and TRBJ2-2; tentatively, D is TRBD1 (5 bases). The germline gives CDR1 MNHNY, CDR2 SVGAGI (reference sequence). The CDR3 has 16 amino acids. V was shortened by 6 bases and J by 1 base, with 15 bases between the two germline ends. Here the CDR3 reads CASSPTDSLNTGELFF. Written as DNA, the CDR3 is TGTGCCAGCAGCCCTACAGACAGCTTGAACACCGGGGAGCTGTTTTTT.

This clonotype was seen a handful of times. V is TRBV10-3 and J is TRBJ2-1; no definite D call. The germline V and J ends were trimmed by 2 bases and 2 bases, with 10 bases remaining between them. CDR3 length: 15 amino acids. Germline V gene sequence: CDR1 ENHRY, CDR2 SYGVKD. CDR3 sequence reads: CAISERQAPYNEQFF. The CDR3 DNA reads as TGTGCCATCAGTGAGCGGCAGGCCCCCTACAATGAGCAGTTCTTC.

V and J are TRBV27 and TRBJ2-7; D perhaps matches TRBD1 (5 bases). The CDR3 length is 13 residues. Looked up from germline, CDR1 is MNHEY and CDR2 is SMNVEV (reference sequence). The V end was cut by 6 bases, the J end by 2 bases, with 11 bases between. The CDR3 here is CASRPDTTYEQYF. The CDR3 DNA sequence: TGTGCCAGCAGGCCGGACACCACCTACGAGCAGTACTTC.

This clonotype has only a few counts. The rearrangement uses TRBV12-3 or TRBV12-4 and TRBJ2-5; no clear D gene. V gave up 2 bases and J gave up 3 bases, with 10 bases separating them. This CDR3 spans 14 amino acids. CDR3 loop: CASSLLWGEETQYF. Written as DNA, the CDR3 is TGTGCCAGCAGTTTATTGTGGGGTGAAGAGACCCAGTACTTC.

The CDR3 DNA follows: TGCGCCAGCAGCTTGGGAGGCTCACATGAAAAACTGTTTTTT. Translated, it gives CASSLGGSHEKLFF. V usage is TRBV5-1 and J usage is TRBJ1-4; D is uncertain. Trimming left V 0 bases short and J 6 bases short, with 9 bases between. The CDR3 spans 14 residues. CDR1 and CDR2 from the germline V gene are SGHRS and YFSETQ.